One sample yielded the 22 T cell receptor beta chains listed below, sequenced in a study of naive and memory T cell subsets. An equimolar mix of two oligonucleotides served as the beta constant-region primer for TRBC1 and TRBC2. MiXCR, run by TCRdb on the UMI-ligation and nested PCR reads, gives a single entry per CDR3 protein. This repertoire shows 130,000 to 150,000 distinct CDR3 sequences, about 18% found once; its top ten account for around 0.14%. Sequenced: naive CD4+ T cells from blood. The receptors derive from a human donor in good health.

This clonotype was recorded a few times. The V gene is TRBV5-1, the J gene TRBJ2-2; 7 bases align to TRBD1. The CDR3 is 16 amino acids. J was trimmed by 4 bases and V by 0 bases; bases with no gene match: 6. CDR1 and CDR2 (germline): SGHRS, YFSETQ. The DNA for the CDR3 is TGCGCCAGCAGCTTGGGTTCCACAGGGGCCACCGGGGAGCTGTTTTTT. Translating it yields CASSLGSTGATGELFF. Full variable domain (rest looked up from reference TRBV5-1 and TRBJ2-2): KAGVTQTPRYLIKTRGQQVTLSCSPISGHRSVSWYQQTPGQGLQFLFEYFSETQRNKGNFPGRFSGRQFSNSRSEMNVSTLELGDSALYLCASSLGSTGATGELFFGEGSRLTVL.

This CDR3 is CASSHDAGLPVVPEQFF. CDR3 coding DNA: TGTGCCAGCAGCCATGACGCGGGACTACCCGTGGTCCCTGAGCAGTTCTTC. J is TRBJ2-1 and V is TRBV14; TRBD2 matches at 7 bases. CDR3 length equals 17 residues. Trimming removed 3 bases from V and 9 bases from J; junction bases left unmatched: 17. Germline assignment: CDR1 SGHDN and CDR2 FVKESK.

This clonotype was recorded many times. The chain recombines TRBV30 with TRBJ2-7; 16 bases fit TRBD2. The CDR3 loop spans 16 amino acids. With V trimmed by 0 bases and J by 2 bases, 1 base remained unmatched. Germline assignment: CDR1 GTSNPN and CDR2 SVGIG (reference sequence). The CDR3 here is CAWSVGLAGGPYEQYF. The CDR3, as DNA: TGTGCCTGGAGTGTGGGACTAGCGGGAGGGCCCTACGAGCAGTACTTC.

This clonotype was counted between two and nine times. The genes are TRBV19 and TRBJ2-1, with 8 bases lining up with TRBD2. CDR3 length: 13 amino acids. The ends lost 3 bases at V and 8 bases at J; junction bases unmatched: 3. CDR1 and CDR2 (germline): LNHDA, SQIVND (reference sequence). The CDR3 sequence: CASSMGLGDEQFF. The CDR3 DNA reads as TGTGCCAGTAGTATGGGACTAGGGGATGAGCAGTTCTTC.

The CDR3 region is CASSLIGGQAGNQPQHF. As DNA, the CDR3 is TGTGCCAGCAGTTTAATAGGGGGGCAAGCGGGCAATCAGCCCCAGCATTTT. This chain connects TRBV28 to TRBJ1-5; the D gene is possibly TRBD1 (6 bases). Germline lookup yields CDR1 MDHEN and CDR2 SYDVKM. This CDR3 comprises 17 residues. V lost 2 bases and J 2 bases, leaving 16 bases between the germline ends.

This clonotype was seen just once. The chain carries TRBV5-1 and TRBJ1-5; maybe TRBD1 (5 bases). CDR3 size: 15 residues. With 1 base removed from V and 2 bases from J, the gap between germline ends came to 10 bases. In germline, CDR1 is SGHRS, CDR2 YFSETQ. CDR3 residues: CASSLSGRGNQPQHF. The DNA of the CDR3 is TGCGCCAGCAGCTTGTCGGGACGAGGCAATCAGCCCCAGCATTTT.

In its sample, this clonotype was seen many times. This chain connects TRBV9 to TRBJ2-1; 8 bases line up with TRBD2. The CDR3 runs to 15 residues. J gave up 6 bases and V 3 bases, and 8 bases lay outside the gene matches. CDR1 is SGDLS and CDR2 is YYNGEE in the germline V gene. The CDR3 sequence is CASSDPSGSFNEQFF. Written as DNA, the CDR3 is TGTGCCAGCAGCGACCCAAGCGGGAGTTTCAATGAGCAGTTCTTC.

The V gene is TRBV20-1, the J gene TRBJ2-1, with 9 bases that match TRBD2. Germline CDR1 and CDR2: DFQATT and SNEGSKA (reference sequence). The CDR3 totals 19 residues. Trimming cost V 0 bases and J 0 bases; bases outside gene matches: 12. The CDR3 DNA is TGCAGTGCTAGAGATCTCAGGGCTAGCGGGGCCAGCTCCTACAATGAGCAGTTCTTC. This codes for CSARDLRASGASSYNEQFF.

The table lists this clonotype with a few counts. V is TRBV24-1 and J is TRBJ2-7; D is unresolved. V lost 12 bases and J lost 5, with 13 bases in between. This CDR3 is 11 amino acids long. Germline V gene lookup returns CDR1 KGHDR and CDR2 SFDVKD. CDR3 coding DNA: TGTGCCGGTAACAGTGCAAACGAGCAGTACTTC. Translating gives CAGNSANEQYF.

This clonotype was seen repeatedly, ten times or more. V is TRBV3-1 and J is TRBJ2-7; D remains unclear. Trimming took off 4 bases at V and 3 bases at J, with 7 bases between the two ends. Germline CDR1 and CDR2: LGHDT and YNNKEL (reference sequence). This CDR3 is built from 12 residues. The CDR3 reads CASSLYVYEQYF. The CDR3 nucleotides read TGTGCCAGCAGCCTGTACGTCTACGAGCAGTACTTC.

The sample holds a few counts of this clonotype. V and J are TRBV29-1 and TRBJ1-1, with 7 bases identical to TRBD1. Trimming took 5 bases from V and 3 from J; bases not matched to a gene: 9. Germline-derived CDR1 and CDR2 are SQVTM and ANQGSEA. This CDR3 comprises 14 residues. The CDR3 spells CSVRLQGIDTEAFF. Written as DNA, the CDR3 is TGCAGCGTTCGGTTACAGGGGATAGACACTGAAGCTTTCTTT.

The V call is TRBV4-2, the J call TRBJ2-7; 7 nucleotides agree with TRBD1. The CDR3 loop spans 14 amino acids. CDR1 is LGHNA, CDR2 YNFKEQ, per germline. Germline trimming cut 2 bases from V and 5 bases from J; bases unmatched to any gene: 6. In DNA form, the CDR3 reads TGTGCCAGCAGCCAATTCGACAGGGACCACGAGCAGTACTTC. Its translation is CASSQFDRDHEQYF.

This clonotype appeared many times. The rearrangement joins TRBV6-6 to TRBJ1-5; D is possibly TRBD1 (6 bases). Germline V gene sequence: CDR1 MNHNY, CDR2 SVGAGI (reference sequence). Trimming stripped 6 bases from V and 2 bases from J, with 14 bases between. CDR3 length: 15 residues. The DNA for the CDR3 is TGTGCCAGCAGCCCGGGACAAGGGGGCAATCAGCCCCAGCATTTT. It is translated as CASSPGQGGNQPQHF.

This clonotype was picked up a small number of times. This chain uses TRBV5-6 with TRBJ1-4, with unresolved D. This CDR3 contains 14 residues. Trimming shortened V by 4 bases and J by 7 bases, and 14 bases separated the two germline ends. CDR1 is SGHDT, CDR2 YYEEEE, per germline. The CDR3, as DNA: TGTGCCAGCAGCCAGCTCGGAGGTAGTGAAAAACTGTTTTTT. Protein: CASSQLGGSEKLFF.

This clonotype was observed a few times. J is TRBJ2-4 and V is TRBV6-6; D is unresolved. CDR1 is MNHNY and CDR2 is SVGAGI in the germline V gene (reference sequence). The V end was cut by 6 bases, the J end by 0 bases, with 15 bases between. The CDR3 covers 16 residues. In DNA, the CDR3 is TGTGCCAGCAGACCCCCGGGTGACTTAGCCAAAAACATTCAGTACTTC. This sequence encodes CASRPPGDLAKNIQYF.

This chain links TRBV11-1 with TRBJ2-5; 10 bases are a match to TRBD2. This CDR3 is built from 16 residues. Germline loops: CDR1 SGHAT, CDR2 FQDESV (reference sequence). V lost 4 bases to trimming and J lost 4 bases; unmatched junction nucleotides: 9. DNA for the CDR3: TGTGCCAGCAGCTGGAAACCTCCTAGCGGGGGAGAGACCCAGTACTTC. Translating it yields CASSWKPPSGGETQYF.

J is TRBJ1-4 and V is TRBV7-2; D is ambiguous. The V and J ends lost 4 bases and 7 bases respectively, with 19 bases between them. The V gene's germline CDR1 is SGHTA and CDR2 FQGNSA. CDR3 length: 16 amino acids. The CDR3: CASSSAGIPVREKLFF. The CDR3 bases are TGTGCCAGCAGCTCCGCGGGGATTCCGGTCCGTGAAAAACTGTTTTTT.

The chain uses TRBV10-2 and TRBJ2-5, with D possibly being TRBD1 (8 bases). Germline V gives CDR1 WSHSY, CDR2 SAAADI. The CDR3 consists of 16 residues. V was clipped by 6 bases and J by 0 bases, with 17 bases between them. CDR3 amino acids: CASSQGASGYQETQYF. As DNA, the CDR3 is TGCGCCAGCAGCCAGGGGGCTAGCGGATACCAAGAGACCCAGTACTTC.

A few counts support this clonotype. The genes are TRBV12-3 or TRBV12-4 and TRBJ2-5; D is unresolved. There are 14 residues in the CDR3. Trimming pared 3 bases from V and 5 bases from J, leaving 13 bases between. The CDR3 here is CASSFSVGFETQYF. For the CDR3, the DNA is TGTGCCAGCAGTTTTAGTGTGGGATTCGAGACCCAGTACTTC.

In this sample, this clonotype turned up a few times. The chain uses TRBV30 and TRBJ2-3; 7 bases map to TRBD1. Germline V gene data show CDR1 as GTSNPN and CDR2 as SVGIG (reference sequence). This CDR3 has 13 amino acids. After removal of 3 bases from V and 10 bases from J, the junction contained 10 bases not matched to a gene. The CDR3 region is CAWRPDGTVAQYF. The CDR3 nucleotides are TGTGCCTGGAGACCAGACGGGACAGTCGCGCAGTATTTT.

The V gene is TRBV12-3 or TRBV12-4, the J gene TRBJ2-1; 7 bases map to TRBD2. CDR3 length: 13 residues. J lost 10 bases, V lost 3 bases, and 6 bases had no gene match. The CDR3 loop is CASSFLAEMEQFF. CDR3 in DNA: TGTGCCAGCAGTTTCCTAGCGGAAATGGAGCAGTTCTTC.

V gene TRBV19 combines with J gene TRBJ2-1; D is unclear. CDR3 length: 11 amino acids. Germline V gene data show CDR1 as LNHDA and CDR2 as SQIVND (reference sequence). The V and J ends lost 4 bases and 7 bases respectively, with 5 bases between them. CDR3 sequence reads: CASSTGNEQFF. The CDR3 nucleotides read TGTGCCAGTAGTACCGGGAATGAGCAGTTCTTC. Drawing the rest from reference TRBV19 and TRBJ2-1, the complete variable domain is DGGITQSPKYLFRKEGQNVTLSCEQNLNHDAMYWYRQDPGQGLRLIYYSQIVNDFQKGDIAEGYSVSREKKESFPLTVTSAQKNPTAFYLCASSTGNEQFFGPGTRLTVL.